Listed below are T cell receptor beta chains from one sample, sequenced in a study of response to subunit inactivated influenza vaccine. One entry per CDR3 protein, called by TCRdb with MiXCR from the RT-PCR reads. The data show a few hundred thousand distinct CDR3 sequences, around 13% seen once. The specimen comprised PBMCs from blood, sampled about 13 days after vaccination. The origin of the receptors is a man in his forties or fifties who received an inactivated influenza vaccine. The CDR3 runs from the conserved cysteine through the conserved F or W. D genes are given only for firm matches. Only part of the rows carry a size: once, few, many, or a class if the clone is expanded.

d_call	j_call	v_call	clone_size	cdr3_aa	cdr3_nt
TRBD2	TRBJ2-1	TRBV7-2	few	CASSLASSGGQQFF	TGTGCCAGCAGCTTAGCTTCTAGCGGGGGCCAGCAGTTCTTC
.	TRBJ2-1	TRBV7-9	.	CASSLAADNEQFF	TGTGCCAGCAGCTTAGCGGCTGACAATGAGCAGTTCTTC
TRBD1	TRBJ2-7	TRBV20-1	.	CSARVGQGIGEQYF	TGCAGTGCTAGAGTGGGACAGGGGATCGGGGAGCAGTACTTC
.	TRBJ2-3	TRBV2	few	CASSGQPRGTDTQYF	TGTGCCAGCTCAGGACAGCCCCGAGGCACAGATACGCAGTATTTT
TRBD1	TRBJ1-5	TRBV29-1	.	CSVGGQGNQPQHF	TGCAGCGTCGGAGGACAGGGAAATCAGCCCCAGCATTTT
.	TRBJ2-3	TRBV11-2	.	CASSLVVLDTQYF	TGTGCCAGCAGCTTAGTTGTCTTAGATACGCAGTATTTT
.	TRBJ1-1	TRBV5-1	many	CATKPGEGSNTEAFF	TGCGCCACCAAGCCCGGAGAGGGTTCGAACACTGAAGCTTTCTTT
.	TRBJ1-2	TRBV12-3/TRBV12-4	few	CASSHRDLGYTF	TGTGCCAGCAGCCACCGGGACCTAGGCTACACCTTC
.	TRBJ1-4	TRBV7-6	many	CASSLGQGTANEKLFF	TGTGCCAGCAGCTTGGGGCAGGGGACGGCTAATGAAAAACTGTTTTTT
TRBD2	TRBJ2-3	TRBV11-1	few	CASSSLPGLAGGLDTQYF	TGTGCCAGCAGCTCGCTCCCGGGACTAGCGGGAGGCTTGGATACGCAGTATTTT
.	TRBJ2-2	TRBV9	many	CASSASGGLLKSNTGELFF	TGTGCCAGCAGCGCCTCTGGGGGACTCTTGAAGTCGAACACCGGGGAGCTGTTTTTT
TRBD1	TRBJ1-1	TRBV14	.	CASSRTGGGRAEAFF	TGTGCCAGCAGCAGGACAGGGGGAGGTCGCGCTGAAGCTTTCTTT
.	TRBJ1-3	TRBV12-3/TRBV12-4	few	CASSEQGRGTIYF	TGTGCCAGCAGTGAACAGGGCCGGGGCACCATATATTTT
TRBD2	TRBJ2-7	TRBV9	.	CASSGGGFDEQYF	TGTGCCAGCAGTGGGGGGGGTTTCGACGAGCAGTACTTC
.	TRBJ1-6	TRBV7-3	few	CASSLTSDDWSPLHF	TGTGCCAGCAGCTTAACGTCCGACGACTGGTCACCCCTCCACTTT
.	TRBJ2-7	TRBV5-1	.	CASSPPATASEQYF	TGCGCCAGCAGCCCACCAGCGACAGCGAGCGAGCAGTACTTC
.	TRBJ1-1	TRBV28	many	CASSRTGGNTEAFF	TGTGCCAGCAGCCGTACGGGGGGTAACACTGAAGCTTTCTTT
TRBD2	TRBJ2-3	TRBV6-5	many	CASSYLSGGSRTDTQYF	TGTGCCAGCAGTTACCTATCCGGCGGGAGTCGTACAGATACGCAGTATTTT
TRBD1	TRBJ2-1	TRBV11-2	few	CASSLRPGQGADPFYNEQFF	TGTGCCAGCAGCTTAAGACCGGGCCAGGGGGCCGACCCGTTTTACAATGAGCAGTTCTTC
TRBD2	TRBJ2-5	TRBV3-1	many	CASSQDLWEGSAETQYF	TGTGCCAGCAGCCAAGATCTGTGGGAGGGGAGTGCGGAGACCCAGTACTTC
.	TRBJ2-5	TRBV6-2/TRBV6-3	few	CASSQLRRETQYF	TGTGCCAGCAGTCAACTGCGACGAGAGACCCAGTACTTC
TRBD1	TRBJ2-7	TRBV28	many	CASSFRDRPYEQYF	TGTGCCAGCAGCTTCCGGGACAGACCCTACGAGCAGTACTTC
.	TRBJ2-1	TRBV12-3/TRBV12-4	few	CASSLAPQRNEQFF	TGTGCCAGCAGTTTAGCGCCCCAGCGTAATGAGCAGTTCTTC
.	TRBJ2-3	TRBV9	.	CASSVDPSSDTQYF	TGTGCCAGCAGCGTAGACCCGTCCTCAGATACGCAGTATTTT
.	TRBJ1-5	TRBV10-3	.	CAISESGDPPRPQHF	TGTGCCATCAGTGAGTCGGGGGACCCTCCGAGGCCCCAGCATTTT
TRBD1	TRBJ2-2	TRBV10-3	.	CAIRPPPGQGDTGELFF	TGTGCCATCAGGCCCCCTCCGGGACAGGGGGACACCGGGGAGCTGTTTTTT
.	TRBJ1-5	TRBV7-2	many	CASSPVSNQPQHF	TGTGCCAGCAGCCCAGTAAGCAATCAGCCCCAGCATTTT
TRBD1	TRBJ1-1	TRBV7-2	.	CASSLTGQGVTEAFF	TGTGCCAGCAGCTTAACAGGACAGGGGGTCACTGAAGCTTTCTTT
.	TRBJ1-3	TRBV7-9	.	CASRAGSSGNTIYF	TGTGCCAGCAGGGCCGGGAGCTCTGGAAACACCATATATTTT
.	TRBJ2-1	TRBV27	.	CASSRLQGGVSYNEQFF	TGTGCCAGCAGTCGCTTACAGGGTGGGGTCTCCTACAATGAGCAGTTCTTC
.	TRBJ1-2	TRBV4-1	many	CASSRGDTDYGYTF	TGCGCCAGCAGCCGGGGGGACACTGACTATGGCTACACCTTC
.	TRBJ1-3	TRBV10-3	few	CAVQGSGNTIYF	TGTGCCGTACAGGGTTCTGGAAACACCATATATTTT
TRBD2	TRBJ2-1	TRBV2	.	CASRPVASGIFNEQFF	TGTGCCAGCAGGCCCGTGGCCAGCGGGATTTTCAATGAGCAGTTCTTC
.	TRBJ2-1	TRBV7-9	few	CASSFGVNNEQFF	TGTGCCAGCAGCTTTGGGGTTAACAATGAGCAGTTCTTC
.	TRBJ2-7	TRBV28	few	CASSFPLDHEQYF	TGTGCCAGCAGTTTTCCCCTGGATCACGAGCAGTACTTC
.	TRBJ2-5	TRBV29-1	.	CSGRSGGETQYF	TGCAGCGGCCGGAGTGGGGGAGAGACCCAGTACTTC
TRBD1	TRBJ2-4	TRBV12-3/TRBV12-4	many	CASSPRGLLQPLLAKNIQYF	TGTGCCAGCAGTCCGAGGGGGCTTCTACAGCCCCTACTAGCCAAAAACATTCAGTACTTC
.	TRBJ2-7	TRBV29-1	many	CSVSSANPPYEQYF	TGCAGCGTTTCATCGGCGAACCCGCCCTACGAGCAGTACTTC
.	TRBJ1-1	TRBV9	.	CASSVSWGNSEAFF	TGTGCCAGCAGCGTATCTTGGGGGAACTCTGAAGCTTTCTTT
.	TRBJ2-1	TRBV11-2	few	CASSSPKTAPGRFF	TGTGCCAGCAGCTCTCCAAAGACAGCTCCGGGCAGGTTCTTC
TRBD1	TRBJ2-5	TRBV7-6	once	CATSLLDREAETQYF	TGTGCCACCAGCCTCCTGGACAGGGAGGCAGAGACCCAGTACTTC